Listed below are T cell receptor beta chains from one sample, sequenced in a study of a mutant IDH1 vaccine in newly diagnosed glioma. Sequencing was performed with immunoSEQ multiplex PCR; in TCRdb, only in-frame clones are kept and a portion is missing. The sample consists of some 50,000 clones, 86% of them appearing once. The sample was PBMCs, taken from a glioma patient treated with radiotherapy, temozolomide or both. These receptors all come from a man aged 35 to 55 with glioma. The CDR3 runs from the conserved cysteine through the conserved F or W. Fields, in order: clone size, D gene, V gene, J gene, CDR3 DNA, CDR3 protein. The D gene is left open where the match is weak. Not every row has a clone size; where given, it reads once, few, many or a size class.

>-|-|TRBV5-5|TRBJ2-5
TGTGCCAGCAGCCGTATTGGTGGCCAAGAGACCCAGTACTTC
CASSRIGGQETQYF
>-|-|TRBV7-2|TRBJ1-4
TGTGCCAGCAGCTTATTAGGGGGGAGGCTTGAAAAACTGTTTTTT
CASSLLGGRLEKLFF
>-|-|TRBV4-2|TRBJ2-7
TGTGCCAGCAGCCAAGCAACCGCGGGACTCCCCTACGAGCAGTACTTC
CASSQATAGLPYEQYF
>-|-|TRBV5-1|TRBJ1-1
TGCGCCAGCAGCTTCTTGGGTCAGGAACCTTACACTGAAGCTTTCTTT
CASSFLGQEPYTEAFF
>-|-|TRBV15|TRBJ2-5
TGTGCCACCAGCAGAACTACCCCCCTAAGGGACCAGTACTTC
CATSRTTPLRDQYF
>few|TRBD1|TRBV7-2|TRBJ1-3
TGTGCCAGCAGCTTAGCGACAGGGTTAGCTGGAAACACCATATATTTT
CASSLATGLAGNTIYF
>-|-|TRBV7-2|TRBJ2-7
TGTGCCAGCAGCCCTAACGGGCTAGGGGACGAGCAGTACTTC
CASSPNGLGDEQYF
>-|-|TRBV6-4|TRBJ2-7
TGTGCCAGCAGTGACTCCTCCTCACACAGGGCTTACTACGAGCAGTACTTC
CASSDSSSHRAYYEQYF
>-|-|TRBV10-2|TRBJ2-7
TGCGCCAGCAGTGACCCCCCAGGGTACCTCTGGGGGGGGCGGGAGACCCACGAGCAGTACTTC
CASSDPPGYLWGGRETHEQYF
>few|-|TRBV7-2|TRBJ1-1
TGTGCCAGCAGCATAGGACAGAACACTGAAGCTTTCTTT
CASSIGQNTEAFF
>-|-|TRBV7-2|TRBJ2-5
TGTGCCAGCAGCTTCCAGGCGGGACCCCAAGAGACCCAGTACTTC
CASSFQAGPQETQYF
>-|-|TRBV5-4|TRBJ2-5
TGTGCCAGCAGCTTGGCCTTCGTGGGGCAGGCGGCATTGTTAGAGACCCAGTACTTC
CASSLAFVGQAALLETQYF
>-|TRBD2|TRBV11-2|TRBJ2-7
TGTGCCAGCAGCTCGGGACTAGCGTCCTCCTACGAGCAGTACTTC
CASSSGLASSYEQYF
>-|-|TRBV11-2|TRBJ2-7
TGTGCCAGCAGCCAAATCGGAGGGAGCGAGCAGTACTTC
CASSQIGGSEQYF
>-|TRBD1|TRBV9|TRBJ2-6
TGTGCCAGCAGCGTAGCTCCAGACAGGGCGGCTGGGGCCAACGTCCTGACTTTC
CASSVAPDRAAGANVLTF
>-|TRBD2|TRBV7-9|TRBJ2-7
TGTGCCAGCAGCTTGACTAGCGGGAGCGACGAGCAGTACTTC
CASSLTSGSDEQYF
>-|TRBD1|TRBV13|TRBJ2-5
TGTGCCAGCAGCTACAGGACAGGACCACAAGAGACCCAGTACTTC
CASSYRTGPQETQYF
>-|-|TRBV2|TRBJ1-5
TGTGCCACTAGTGGACAGTTCAATCAGCCCCAGCATTTT
CATSGQFNQPQHF
>-|-|TRBV7-8|TRBJ2-7
TGTGCCAGCAGCTTACGGCCGGTGCCCTACGAGCAGTACTTC
CASSLRPVPYEQYF
>-|-|TRBV7-2|TRBJ2-5
TGTGCCAGCAGCTCCAGTCTCTTAGCTTCGACCCAGTACTTC
CASSSSLLASTQYF
>-|-|TRBV5-1|TRBJ2-7
TGCGCCAGCAGCTTCTTCCAGTCCCCCTCCTACGAGCAGTACTTC
CASSFFQSPSYEQYF
>-|TRBD2|TRBV9|TRBJ2-1
TGTGCCAGCAGCGTAGCGAGCGGGAGGACCTACAATGAGCAGTTCTTC
CASSVASGRTYNEQFF
>-|TRBD1|TRBV14|TRBJ2-2
TGTGCCAGCAGCTCCTTCGACAGGGCTGAGACCGGGGAGCTGTTTTTT
CASSSFDRAETGELFF
>-|TRBD2|TRBV19|TRBJ2-3
TGTGCCAGTTCCGCCGGGACTAGCGGGAGTCGTACAGATACGCAGTATTTT
CASSAGTSGSRTDTQYF
>-|-|TRBV10-3|TRBJ2-2
TGTGCCATCAGTGAGTCTTCTACCGGGGAGCTGTTTTTT
CAISESSTGELFF
>-|TRBD2|TRBV5-4|TRBJ2-3
TGTGCCAGCAGCTTATCGGGTAGCGGGAGTATCGGTACGCAGTATTTT
CASSLSGSGSIGTQYF
>-|-|TRBV7-8|TRBJ2-6
TGTGCCAGCAGCCCGGGCGGCCCTGGGGCCAACGTCCTGACTTTC
CASSPGGPGANVLTF
>-|-|TRBV19|TRBJ1-2
TGTGCCAGTAGTATAGTAGCACAGGGCTATGGCTACACCTTC
CASSIVAQGYGYTF
>-|TRBD2|TRBV5-1|TRBJ2-7
TGCGCCAGCAGCGCGAGCGGGAGTAACGAGCAGTACTTC
CASSASGSNEQYF